This TCR beta chain was obtained from a study of OX40 agonist ivuxolimab in advanced cancers. Study details: Ivuxolimab, an agonist antibody against OX40 (CD134), was given to patients.

Study outcomes and limitations: No antigen was identified for the clonally expanded peripheral T cells. At 0.1 to 3.0 mg/kg and by week 6, CD4+ and CD8+ T cells in the blood had expanded clonally.

Germline CDR1 and CDR2: MNHEY and SVGAGI. This CDR3 spans 13 amino acids. With 5 bases removed from V and 8 bases from J, the gap between germline ends came to 15 bases. Repertoires were generated with immunoSEQ multiplex PCR, while TCRdb's copy carries only in-frame clones and drops some. Among approximately 39,000 clones listed, around 89% were seen once. To note about this clone: As yet, its antigen is unknown.

This rearrangement joins TRBV6-5 to TRBJ1-2; D gene uncertain. The sample in question was CD4+ or CD8+ T cells sorted from blood, obtained in a trial of the OX40 agonist ivuxolimab. The sequence derives from an adult with an advanced solid tumor such as melanoma, head and neck, liver or kidney cancer. CDR3 region: CASSERTTRGYTF. The CDR3 nucleotides read TGTGCCAGCAGTGAACGGACGACTCGGGGCTACACCTTC.